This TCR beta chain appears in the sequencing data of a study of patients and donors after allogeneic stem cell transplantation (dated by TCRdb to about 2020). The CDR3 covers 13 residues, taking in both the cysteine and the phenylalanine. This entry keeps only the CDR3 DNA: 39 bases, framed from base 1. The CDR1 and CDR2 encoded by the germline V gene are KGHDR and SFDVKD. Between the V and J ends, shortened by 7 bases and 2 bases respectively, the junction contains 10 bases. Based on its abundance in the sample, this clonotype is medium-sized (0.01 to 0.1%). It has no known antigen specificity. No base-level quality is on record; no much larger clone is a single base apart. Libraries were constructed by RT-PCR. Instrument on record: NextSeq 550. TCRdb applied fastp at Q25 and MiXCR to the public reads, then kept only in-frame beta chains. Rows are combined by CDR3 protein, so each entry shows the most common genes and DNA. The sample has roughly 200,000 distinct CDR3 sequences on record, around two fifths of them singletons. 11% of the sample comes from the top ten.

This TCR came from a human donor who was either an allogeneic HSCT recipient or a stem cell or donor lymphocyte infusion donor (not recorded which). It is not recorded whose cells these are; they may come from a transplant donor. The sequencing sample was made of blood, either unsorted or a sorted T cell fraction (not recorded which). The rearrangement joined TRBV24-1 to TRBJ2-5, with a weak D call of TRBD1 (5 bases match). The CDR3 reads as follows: CATSGHLQETQYF. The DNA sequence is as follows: TGTGCCACCAGCGGACATTTGCAAGAGACCCAGTACTTC.